This T cell receptor beta chain was identified during a study of STAT5B mutations in CD4+ large granular lymphocyte leukemia. Study summary: The CDR3 'QG' motif was associated with a particular HLA allele among healthy donors.

This clone was detected only once. CDR1 and CDR2 from the germline V gene are SGHRS and YFSETQ. This CDR3 contains 15 residues. Trimming left V 4 bases short and J 5 bases short, with 19 bases between. The data were produced by immunoSEQ multiplex PCR, yet TCRdb's version contains in-frame clones alone and is incomplete. The repertoire holds tens of thousands of clones, with more than 80% as singletons. The V gene is TRBV5-1, the J gene TRBJ2-7; a weak D match, TRBD2 (6 bases). Sequenced material: CD4+ T cells from blood buffy coats. The sequence came from a human donor in good health. Here the CDR3 DNA reads TGCGCCAGCAGCCTTGGGGGGACTGGGGGAGACGAGCAGTACTTC. Amino acids: CASSLGGTGGDEQYF.